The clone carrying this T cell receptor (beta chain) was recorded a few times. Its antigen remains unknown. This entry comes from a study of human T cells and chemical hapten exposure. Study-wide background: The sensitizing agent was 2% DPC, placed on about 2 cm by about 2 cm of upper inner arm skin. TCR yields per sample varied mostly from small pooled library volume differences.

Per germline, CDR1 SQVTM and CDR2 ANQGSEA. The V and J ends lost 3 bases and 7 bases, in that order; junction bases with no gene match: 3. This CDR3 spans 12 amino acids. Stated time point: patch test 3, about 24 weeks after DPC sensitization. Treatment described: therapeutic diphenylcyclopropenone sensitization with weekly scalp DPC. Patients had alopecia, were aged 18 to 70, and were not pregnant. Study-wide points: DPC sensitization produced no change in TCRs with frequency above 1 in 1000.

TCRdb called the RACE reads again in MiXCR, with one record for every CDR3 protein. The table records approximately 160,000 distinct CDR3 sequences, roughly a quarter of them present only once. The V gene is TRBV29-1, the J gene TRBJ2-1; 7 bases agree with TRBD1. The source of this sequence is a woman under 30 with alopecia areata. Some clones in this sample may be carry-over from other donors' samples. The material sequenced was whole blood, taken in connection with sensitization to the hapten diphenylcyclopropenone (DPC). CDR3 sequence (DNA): TGCAGCGTTGAGAGGGGGCGAAATGAGCAGTTCTTC. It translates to CSVERGRNEQFF.